This T cell receptor beta chain was sequenced for a study of T cell responses to AZD1222 COVID-19 vaccine. Overall study findings and caveats: After two AZD1222 doses, spike-specific TCR breadth and depth rose versus day 0. Just 5 to 7 AZD1222 recipients were seropositive at baseline. Possibly, clonal diversity was underestimated; donors were largely white British and included more females. In the spike-specific TCR repertoire, nearly half reportedly target unmutated variant regions.

Germline-derived CDR1 and CDR2 are LGHNA and YSLEER. The CDR3 is 14 residues long. V lost 0 bases and J 5 bases, leaving 10 bases between the germline ends. A few counts support this clone. No antigen is known for it. TCRdb keeps only in-frame clones here, not all; method: immunoSEQ multiplex PCR. The sample has about 120,000 clones, just under 90% seen once. The chain combines TRBV4-3 with TRBJ1-1; possibly TRBD1 for D (5 bases). This sequence was found in an adult in good health. The source material was peripheral blood, sampled on day 0 of AZD1222 vaccination. The CDR3 loop reads CASSQERGGTEAFF. The CDR3 bases are TGCGCCAGCAGCCAAGAGCGGGGGGGGACTGAAGCTTTCTTT.